Sequencing of this TCR beta chain was carried out in a study of blood T cell repertoires in COVID-19. Original processing notes: How many nucleated cells were present was estimated from reference gene primer amplification. Profiled with immunoSEQ multiplex PCR; TCRdb holds only in-frame clones, not every one. V and J calls and clone size follow that table, whereas D and trimming were derived from the DNA. The sample lists about 360,000 clones; around 87% were seen once. Germline lookup yields CDR1 MGHRA and CDR2 YSYEKL. CDR3 size: 15 residues. Deletions cut 1 base from V and 7 bases from J, with 14 bases between. This study enrolled people aged roughly 18 to 90 from approximately 24 US geographic areas. Participants were placed into cohorts based on the clinical history they reported.

The sequencing sample was made of PBMCs or T cells enriched from blood (not recorded which). The chain couples TRBV4-1 to TRBJ1-5, with D possibly TRBD1 on 6 matching bases. This TCR derives from a man between 25 and 39 years old who had recovered from COVID-19. In DNA, the CDR3 is TGCGCCAGCAGCCAAGGCAGGGGAGTAGAACAGCCCCAGCATTTT. Amino acid sequence: CASSQGRGVEQPQHF.